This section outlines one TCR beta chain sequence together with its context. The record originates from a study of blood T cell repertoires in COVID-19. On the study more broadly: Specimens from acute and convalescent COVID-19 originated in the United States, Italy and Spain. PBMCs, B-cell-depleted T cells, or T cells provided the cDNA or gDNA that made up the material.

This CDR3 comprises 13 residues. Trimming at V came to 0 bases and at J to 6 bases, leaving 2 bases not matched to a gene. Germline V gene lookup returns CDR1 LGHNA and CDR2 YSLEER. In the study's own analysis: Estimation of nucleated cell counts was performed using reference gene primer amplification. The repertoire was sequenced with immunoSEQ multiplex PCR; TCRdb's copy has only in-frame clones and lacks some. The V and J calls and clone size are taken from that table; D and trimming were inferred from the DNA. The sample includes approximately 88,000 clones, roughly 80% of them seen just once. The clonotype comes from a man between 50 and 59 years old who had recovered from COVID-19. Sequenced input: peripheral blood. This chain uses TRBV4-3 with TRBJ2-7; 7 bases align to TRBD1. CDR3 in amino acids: CASSQEYRGEQYF. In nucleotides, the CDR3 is TGCGCCAGCAGCCAAGAGTACAGGGGCGAGCAGTACTTC.